These T cell receptor beta chains were read from a single sample in a study of PD-1 blockade in classical Hodgkin lymphoma. Sequencing used immunoSEQ multiplex PCR; TCRdb keeps in-frame clones, though not all of them. The sample has around 13,000 clones; over 80% are singletons. The input for sequencing was peripheral blood mononuclear cells (PBMCs), taken at baseline. The receptor source for this set is a human donor with classical Hodgkin lymphoma. The CDR3 runs from the conserved cysteine through the conserved F or W. The order of the fields is clone size, J gene, V gene, CDR3 length, D gene, CDR3 protein, CDR3 DNA. A D gene is named only where the DNA matches it firmly. The listing skips clone size in some rows; elsewhere it reads once, few, many or a size class.

clone_size: NA; j_call: TRBJ2-5; v_call: TRBV4-2; cdr3_length: 18; d_call: TRBD1; cdr3_aa: CASSQAGTGAKDQETQYF; cdr3_nt: TGTGCCAGCAGCCAAGCTGGGACAGGCGCCAAGGATCAAGAGACCCAGTACTTC
clone_size: NA; j_call: TRBJ1-2; v_call: TRBV19; cdr3_length: 15; d_call: NA; cdr3_aa: CASSMGTGANYGYTF; cdr3_nt: TGTGCCAGTAGTATGGGGACGGGAGCTAACTATGGCTACACCTTC
clone_size: few; j_call: TRBJ1-2; v_call: TRBV19; cdr3_length: 17; d_call: TRBD1; cdr3_aa: CASTQYGFGQEDYGYTF; cdr3_nt: TGTGCCAGTACCCAATACGGCTTCGGACAGGAAGACTATGGCTACACCTTC
clone_size: NA; j_call: TRBJ1-3; v_call: TRBV7-9; cdr3_length: 15; d_call: NA; cdr3_aa: CASSLAQALGNTIYF; cdr3_nt: TGTGCCAGCAGCTTAGCCCAGGCTTTAGGGAACACCATATATTTT
clone_size: NA; j_call: TRBJ1-5; v_call: TRBV28; cdr3_length: 12; d_call: NA; cdr3_aa: CASKVGNQPQHF; cdr3_nt: TGTGCCAGCAAAGTTGGGAATCAGCCCCAGCATTTT
clone_size: NA; j_call: TRBJ2-2; v_call: TRBV2; cdr3_length: 17; d_call: NA; cdr3_aa: CASSTPKGTTNTGELFF; cdr3_nt: TGTGCCAGCAGTACCCCGAAGGGGACCACGAACACCGGGGAGCTGTTTTTT
clone_size: NA; j_call: TRBJ1-3; v_call: TRBV30; cdr3_length: 12; d_call: NA; cdr3_aa: CAWSVGGNTIYF; cdr3_nt: TGTGCCTGGAGTGTGGGGGGCAACACCATATATTTT
clone_size: NA; j_call: TRBJ1-1; v_call: TRBV10-3; cdr3_length: 11; d_call: NA; cdr3_aa: CAISGGTEAFF; cdr3_nt: TGTGCCATCAGCGGAGGGACCGAAGCTTTCTTT
clone_size: NA; j_call: TRBJ1-2; v_call: TRBV5-5; cdr3_length: 13; d_call: NA; cdr3_aa: CASSLDSFYGYTF; cdr3_nt: TGTGCCAGCAGCTTGGACAGCTTCTATGGCTACACCTTC
clone_size: NA; j_call: TRBJ2-3; v_call: TRBV6-6; cdr3_length: 16; d_call: NA; cdr3_aa: CASSPGAPVATDTQYF; cdr3_nt: TGTGCCAGCAGTCCCGGAGCTCCCGTGGCAACAGATACGCAGTATTTT
clone_size: NA; j_call: TRBJ2-5; v_call: TRBV4-1; cdr3_length: 16; d_call: NA; cdr3_aa: CASSLRTKGIQETQYF; cdr3_nt: TGCGCCAGCTCCCTTAGGACAAAAGGGATCCAAGAGACCCAGTACTTC
clone_size: NA; j_call: TRBJ2-3; v_call: TRBV18; cdr3_length: 17; d_call: TRBD2; cdr3_aa: CASSPTGVAGRTDTQYF; cdr3_nt: TGTGCCAGCTCACCCACCGGGGTAGCGGGGCGCACAGATACGCAGTATTTT
clone_size: NA; j_call: TRBJ2-7; v_call: TRBV27; cdr3_length: 15; d_call: NA; cdr3_aa: CASSYLGAGSYEQYF; cdr3_nt: TGTGCCAGCAGCTACTTGGGGGCCGGCTCCTACGAGCAGTACTTC
clone_size: NA; j_call: TRBJ2-5; v_call: TRBV5-1; cdr3_length: 16; d_call: NA; cdr3_aa: CASSSGVGGNQETQYF; cdr3_nt: TGCGCCAGCAGCTCGGGAGTAGGGGGTAACCAAGAGACCCAGTACTTC
clone_size: NA; j_call: TRBJ1-2; v_call: TRBV30; cdr3_length: 14; d_call: NA; cdr3_aa: CAWSLTGYSYGYTF; cdr3_nt: TGTGCCTGGAGTCTGACAGGTTACAGCTATGGCTACACCTTC
clone_size: NA; j_call: TRBJ2-1; v_call: TRBV5-5; cdr3_length: 19; d_call: NA; cdr3_aa: CASSNRDRVGGRVGNEQFF; cdr3_nt: TGTGCCAGCAGCAACCGGGACAGGGTCGGCGGGAGGGTCGGCAATGAGCAGTTCTTC
clone_size: once; j_call: TRBJ2-7; v_call: TRBV29-1; cdr3_length: 13; d_call: NA; cdr3_aa: CSVDGQADYEQYF; cdr3_nt: TGCAGCGTTGACGGTCAGGCCGACTACGAGCAGTACTTC
clone_size: NA; j_call: TRBJ2-5; v_call: TRBV5-4; cdr3_length: 14; d_call: NA; cdr3_aa: CASSLVWEQETQYF; cdr3_nt: TGTGCCAGCAGCTTGGTCTGGGAGCAAGAGACCCAGTACTTC
clone_size: NA; j_call: TRBJ2-2; v_call: TRBV11-2; cdr3_length: 17; d_call: NA; cdr3_aa: CASSLERRGIYTGELFF; cdr3_nt: TGTGCCAGCAGCTTAGAGAGGAGGGGAATTTACACCGGGGAGCTGTTTTTT
clone_size: NA; j_call: TRBJ2-5; v_call: TRBV27; cdr3_length: 14; d_call: NA; cdr3_aa: CASSLSKGGETQYF; cdr3_nt: TGTGCCAGCAGTTTAAGTAAGGGGGGAGAGACCCAGTACTTC
clone_size: few; j_call: TRBJ2-5; v_call: TRBV5-1; cdr3_length: 13; d_call: TRBD1; cdr3_aa: CASRGDRLETQYF; cdr3_nt: TGCGCCAGCAGGGGGGACAGGCTGGAGACCCAGTACTTC
clone_size: few; j_call: TRBJ2-1; v_call: TRBV18; cdr3_length: 16; d_call: TRBD2; cdr3_aa: CASSLAGGLSYNEQFF; cdr3_nt: TGTGCCAGCTCCCTAGCGGGAGGACTCTCCTACAATGAGCAGTTCTTC
clone_size: NA; j_call: TRBJ1-5; v_call: TRBV13; cdr3_length: 16; d_call: TRBD1; cdr3_aa: CASSLQGAGSNQPQHF; cdr3_nt: TGTGCCAGCAGCCTACAGGGGGCGGGGAGCAATCAGCCCCAGCATTTT
clone_size: NA; j_call: TRBJ2-3; v_call: TRBV4-1; cdr3_length: 16; d_call: TRBD1; cdr3_aa: CASSLWGTGRTDTQYF; cdr3_nt: TGCGCCAGCAGCCTCTGGGGGACAGGGCGGACAGATACGCAGTATTTT
clone_size: NA; j_call: TRBJ1-6; v_call: TRBV10-3; cdr3_length: 14; d_call: NA; cdr3_aa: CAISESGYSSPLHF; cdr3_nt: TGTGCCATCAGTGAGTCAGGGTACAGTTCACCCCTCCACTTT
clone_size: NA; j_call: TRBJ2-5; v_call: TRBV7-3; cdr3_length: 15; d_call: NA; cdr3_aa: CASSPGLYTGETQYF; cdr3_nt: TGTGCCAGCAGCCCGGGGCTGTACACGGGGGAGACCCAGTACTTC